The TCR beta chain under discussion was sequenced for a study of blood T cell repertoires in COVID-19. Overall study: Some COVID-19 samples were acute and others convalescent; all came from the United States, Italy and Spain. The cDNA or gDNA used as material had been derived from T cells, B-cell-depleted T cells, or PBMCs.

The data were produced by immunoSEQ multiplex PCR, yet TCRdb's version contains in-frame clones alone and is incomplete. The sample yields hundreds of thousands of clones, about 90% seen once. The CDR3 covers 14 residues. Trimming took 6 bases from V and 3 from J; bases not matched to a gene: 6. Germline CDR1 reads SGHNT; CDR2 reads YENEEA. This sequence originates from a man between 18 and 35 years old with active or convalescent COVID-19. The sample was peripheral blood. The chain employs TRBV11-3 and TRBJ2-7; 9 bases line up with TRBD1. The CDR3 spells CASSNPGQGYEQYF. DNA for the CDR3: TGTGCCAGCAGTAATCCGGGACAGGGCTACGAGCAGTACTTC.